A selection of T cell receptor beta chains follows, all from one sample in a study of a mutant IDH1 vaccine in newly diagnosed glioma. The data were produced by immunoSEQ multiplex PCR, yet TCRdb's version contains in-frame clones alone and is incomplete. The data hold about 65,000 clones, with approximately 81% observed a single time. The antigens these receptors bind are not known. This sample comprised PBMCs, obtained from a glioma patient whose treatment included an IDH1 peptide vaccine. These receptors were taken from a man in his thirties or forties with glioma. The CDR3 runs from the conserved cysteine through the conserved F or W. Fields, in order: clone size, J gene, D gene, V gene, CDR3 protein, CDR3 DNA. A D gene is named only where the DNA matches it firmly. Clone size appears in some rows only: once, few, many, or a class for an expanded clone.

abundance: -; j_gene: TRBJ2-7; d_gene: TRBD1; v_gene: TRBV7-9; CDR3aa: CASSLALVVVGQVFEQYF; CDR3nt: TGTGCCAGCAGCTTAGCGTTGGTAGTTGTGGGACAGGTCTTTGAGCAGTACTTC
abundance: -; j_gene: TRBJ1-2; d_gene: -; v_gene: TRBV10-3; CDR3aa: CAISGNSKYGYTF; CDR3nt: TGTGCCATCAGTGGGAATAGCAAATATGGCTACACCTTC
abundance: once; j_gene: TRBJ1-2; d_gene: TRBD1; v_gene: TRBV7-6; CDR3aa: CASSPLIGTEPSGGYTF; CDR3nt: TGTGCCAGCAGCCCCTTAATCGGGACAGAGCCCTCCGGGGGCTACACCTTC
abundance: -; j_gene: TRBJ1-1; d_gene: -; v_gene: TRBV30; CDR3aa: CAWSVRWTAGNTEAFF; CDR3nt: TGTGCCTGGAGTGTACGTTGGACAGCCGGGAACACTGAAGCTTTCTTT
abundance: -; j_gene: TRBJ1-1; d_gene: -; v_gene: TRBV18; CDR3aa: CASSTQGWGTEAFF; CDR3nt: TGTGCCAGCTCAACTCAGGGTTGGGGCACTGAAGCTTTCTTT
abundance: -; j_gene: TRBJ1-2; d_gene: -; v_gene: TRBV4-2; CDR3aa: CASSLGAEVNYGYTF; CDR3nt: TGTGCCAGCAGCTTGGGGGCAGAAGTTAACTATGGCTACACCTTC
abundance: -; j_gene: TRBJ1-2; d_gene: TRBD1; v_gene: TRBV6-5; CDR3aa: CASSYAGGGGYGYTF; CDR3nt: TGTGCCAGCAGTTACGCAGGGGGAGGTGGCTATGGCTACACCTTC
abundance: -; j_gene: TRBJ2-5; d_gene: TRBD2; v_gene: TRBV5-1; CDR3aa: CASSGLSGALQETQYF; CDR3nt: TGCGCCAGCAGTGGCCTTAGCGGGGCCCTCCAAGAGACCCAGTACTTC
abundance: -; j_gene: TRBJ2-1; d_gene: -; v_gene: TRBV7-9; CDR3aa: CASSSQEGSSYNEQFF; CDR3nt: TGTGCCAGCAGCTCCCAAGAGGGGAGCTCCTACAATGAGCAGTTCTTC
abundance: -; j_gene: TRBJ1-1; d_gene: -; v_gene: TRBV6-6; CDR3aa: CASSSTTGFTEAFF; CDR3nt: TGTGCCAGCAGTTCCACGACGGGGTTTACTGAAGCTTTCTTT
abundance: -; j_gene: TRBJ2-2; d_gene: -; v_gene: TRBV5-1; CDR3aa: CASSLRDWITLLDTGELFF; CDR3nt: TGCGCCAGCAGCCTCCGGGACTGGATTACCCTCTTGGACACCGGGGAGCTGTTTTTT
abundance: few; j_gene: TRBJ2-2; d_gene: TRBD1; v_gene: TRBV19; CDR3aa: CASSRGPGPGELFF; CDR3nt: TGTGCCAGTAGCAGGGGGCCGGGGCCCGGGGAGCTGTTTTTT
abundance: -; j_gene: TRBJ2-1; d_gene: -; v_gene: TRBV5-4; CDR3aa: CASSLGQVAYNEQFF; CDR3nt: TGTGCCAGCAGCTTGGGACAGGTTGCGTACAATGAGCAGTTCTTC
abundance: -; j_gene: TRBJ1-3; d_gene: -; v_gene: TRBV5-4; CDR3aa: CASSWGTASSGNTIYF; CDR3nt: TGTGCCAGCAGCTGGGGGACGGCGAGCTCTGGAAACACCATATATTTT